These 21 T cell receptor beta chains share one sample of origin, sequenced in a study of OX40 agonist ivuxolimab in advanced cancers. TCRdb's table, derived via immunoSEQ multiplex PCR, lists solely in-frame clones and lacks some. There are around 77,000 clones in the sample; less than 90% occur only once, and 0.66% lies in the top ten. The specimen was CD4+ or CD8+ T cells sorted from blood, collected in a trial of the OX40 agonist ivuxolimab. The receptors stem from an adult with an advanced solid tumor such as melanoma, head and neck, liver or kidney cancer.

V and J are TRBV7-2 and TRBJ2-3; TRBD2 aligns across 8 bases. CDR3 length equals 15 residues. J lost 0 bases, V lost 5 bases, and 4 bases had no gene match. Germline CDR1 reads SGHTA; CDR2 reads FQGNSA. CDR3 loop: CASSPSSGSTDTQYF. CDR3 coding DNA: TGTGCCAGCAGCCCATCTAGCGGGAGCACAGATACGCAGTATTTT.

CDR3 loop: CASRWDYKGALHF. In DNA, the CDR3 is TGTGCCAGCAGGTGGGACTACAAGGGGGCCCTCCACTTT. This sequence joins TRBV27 and TRBJ1-6, with D possibly TRBD1 on 6 matching bases. This CDR3 comprises 13 residues. Germline CDR1 is MNHEY and CDR2 is SMNVEV (reference sequence). Trimming removed 6 bases from V and 14 bases from J, with 17 bases in between.

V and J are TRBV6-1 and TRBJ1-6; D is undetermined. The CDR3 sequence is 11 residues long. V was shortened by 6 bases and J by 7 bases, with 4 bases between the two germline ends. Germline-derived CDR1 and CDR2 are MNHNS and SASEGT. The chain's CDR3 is CASRANSPLHF. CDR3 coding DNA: TGTGCCAGCAGAGCGAATTCACCCCTCCACTTT.

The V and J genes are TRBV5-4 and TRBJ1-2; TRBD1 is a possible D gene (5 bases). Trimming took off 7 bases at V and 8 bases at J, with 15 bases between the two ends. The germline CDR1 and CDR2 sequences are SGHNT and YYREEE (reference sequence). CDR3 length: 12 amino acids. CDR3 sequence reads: CASASRDFGYTF. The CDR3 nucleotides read TGTGCCAGCGCCTCCCGGGACTTCGGCTACACCTTC.

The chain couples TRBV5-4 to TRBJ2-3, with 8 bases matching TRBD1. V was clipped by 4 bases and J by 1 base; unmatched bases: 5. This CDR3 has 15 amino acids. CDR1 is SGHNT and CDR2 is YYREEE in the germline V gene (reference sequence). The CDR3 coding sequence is TGTGCCAGCAGCCCCTCGGGACAGGGCACAGATACGCAGTATTTT. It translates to CASSPSGQGTDTQYF.

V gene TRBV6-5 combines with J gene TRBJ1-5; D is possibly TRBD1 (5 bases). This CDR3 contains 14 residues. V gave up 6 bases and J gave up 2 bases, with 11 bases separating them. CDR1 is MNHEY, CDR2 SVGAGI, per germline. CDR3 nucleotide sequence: TGTGCCAGCAGCCGATTAGGGGGCAATCAGCCCCAGCATTTT. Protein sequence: CASSRLGGNQPQHF.

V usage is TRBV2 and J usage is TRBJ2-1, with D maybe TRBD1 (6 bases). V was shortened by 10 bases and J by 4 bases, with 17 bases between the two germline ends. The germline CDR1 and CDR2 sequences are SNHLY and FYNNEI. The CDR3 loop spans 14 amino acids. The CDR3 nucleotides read TGTGCCACCCTACAGGGTTCCGTTTACAATGAGCAGTTCTTC. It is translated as CATLQGSVYNEQFF.

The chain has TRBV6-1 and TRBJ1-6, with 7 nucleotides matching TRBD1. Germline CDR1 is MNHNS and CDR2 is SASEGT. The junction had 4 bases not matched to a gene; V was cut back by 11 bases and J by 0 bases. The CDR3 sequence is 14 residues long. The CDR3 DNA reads TGTGCCGGACAGGAAAGCTCCTATAATTCACCCCTCCACTTT. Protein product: CAGQESSYNSPLHF.

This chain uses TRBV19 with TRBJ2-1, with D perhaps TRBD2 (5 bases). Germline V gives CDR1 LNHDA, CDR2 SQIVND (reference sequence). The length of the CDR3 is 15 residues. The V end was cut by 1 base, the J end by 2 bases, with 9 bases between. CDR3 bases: TGTGCCAGTAGTATAGCCGGTAGCGCCTACAATGAGCAGTTCTTC. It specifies CASSIAGSAYNEQFF.

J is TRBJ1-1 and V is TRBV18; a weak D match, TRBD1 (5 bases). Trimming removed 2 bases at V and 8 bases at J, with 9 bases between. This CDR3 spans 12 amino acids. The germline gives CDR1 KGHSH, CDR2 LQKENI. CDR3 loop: CASSPEGREAFF. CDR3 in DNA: TGTGCCAGCTCACCAGAGGGGAGAGAAGCTTTCTTT.

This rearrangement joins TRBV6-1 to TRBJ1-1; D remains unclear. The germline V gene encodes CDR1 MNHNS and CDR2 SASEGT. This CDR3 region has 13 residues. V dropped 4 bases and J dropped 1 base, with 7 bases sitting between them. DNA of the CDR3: TGTGCCAGCAGTGCGACGGGGAACACTGAAGCTTTCTTT. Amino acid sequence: CASSATGNTEAFF.

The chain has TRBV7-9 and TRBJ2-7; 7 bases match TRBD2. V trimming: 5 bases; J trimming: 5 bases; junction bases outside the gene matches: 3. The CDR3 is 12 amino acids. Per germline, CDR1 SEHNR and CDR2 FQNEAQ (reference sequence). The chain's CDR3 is CASSPGRDEQYF. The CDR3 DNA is TGTGCCAGCAGCCCAGGGAGGGACGAGCAGTACTTC. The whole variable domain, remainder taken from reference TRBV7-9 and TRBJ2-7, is DTGVSQNPRHKITKRGQNVTFRCDPISEHNRLYWYRQTLGQGPEFLTYFQNEAQLEKSRLLSDRFSAERPKGSFSTLEIQRTEQGDSAMYLCASSPGRDEQYFGPGTRLTVT.

In nucleotides, the CDR3 is TGTGCCAGCAGCCCTTCCTACAATGAGCAGTTCTTC. Protein sequence: CASSPSYNEQFF. The rearrangement joins TRBV7-2 to TRBJ2-1, with D unresolved. CDR1 SGHTA and CDR2 FQGNSA come from the germline V gene. The CDR3 has 12 amino acids. The V and J ends lost 5 bases and 1 base respectively, with 3 bases between them.

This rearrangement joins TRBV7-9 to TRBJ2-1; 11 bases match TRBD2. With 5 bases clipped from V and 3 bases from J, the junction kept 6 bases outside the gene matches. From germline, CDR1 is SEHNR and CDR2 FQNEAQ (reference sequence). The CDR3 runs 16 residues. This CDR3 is CASSPGTSGVYNEQFF. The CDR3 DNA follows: TGTGCCAGCAGCCCCGGGACTAGCGGAGTCTACAATGAGCAGTTCTTC.

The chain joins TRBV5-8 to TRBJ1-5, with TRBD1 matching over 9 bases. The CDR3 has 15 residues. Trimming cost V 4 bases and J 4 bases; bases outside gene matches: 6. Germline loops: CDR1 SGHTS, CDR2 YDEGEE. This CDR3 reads CASSPLTGGNQPQHF. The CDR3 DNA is TGTGCCAGCAGCCCCTTGACAGGGGGAAATCAGCCCCAGCATTTT.

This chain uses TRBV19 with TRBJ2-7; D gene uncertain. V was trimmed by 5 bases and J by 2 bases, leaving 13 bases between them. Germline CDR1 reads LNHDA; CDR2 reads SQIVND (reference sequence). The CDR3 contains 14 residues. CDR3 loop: CASSPIGQTYEQYF. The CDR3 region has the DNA TGTGCCAGTAGTCCTATCGGGCAAACCTACGAGCAGTACTTC.

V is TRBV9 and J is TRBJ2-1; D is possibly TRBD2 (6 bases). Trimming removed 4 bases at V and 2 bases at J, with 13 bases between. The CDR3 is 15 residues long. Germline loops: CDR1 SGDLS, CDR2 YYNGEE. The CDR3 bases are TGTGCCAGCAGCACGTACGGGGGAACCTACAATGAGCAGTTCTTC. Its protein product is CASSTYGGTYNEQFF.

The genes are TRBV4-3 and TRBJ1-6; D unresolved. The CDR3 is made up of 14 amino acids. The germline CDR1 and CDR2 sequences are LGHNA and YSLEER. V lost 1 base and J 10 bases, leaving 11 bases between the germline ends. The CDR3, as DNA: TGCGCCAGCAGCCAAGTAGGGATGAGGTCACCCCTCCACTTT. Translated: CASSQVGMRSPLHF.

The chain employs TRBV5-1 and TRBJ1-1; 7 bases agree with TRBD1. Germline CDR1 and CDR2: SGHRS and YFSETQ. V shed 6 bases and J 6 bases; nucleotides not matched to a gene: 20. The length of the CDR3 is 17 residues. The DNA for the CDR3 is TGCGCCAGCACCTTAAACCCCTCGGGGCAGGGGGGCGCTGAAGCTTTCTTT. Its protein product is CASTLNPSGQGGAEAFF.

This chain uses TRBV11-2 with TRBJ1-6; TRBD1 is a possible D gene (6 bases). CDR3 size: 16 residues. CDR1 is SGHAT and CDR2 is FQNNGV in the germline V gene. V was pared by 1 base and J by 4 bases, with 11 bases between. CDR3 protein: CASSLALGQYNSPLHF. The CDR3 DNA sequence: TGTGCCAGCAGCTTAGCGCTTGGACAGTATAATTCACCCCTCCACTTT.

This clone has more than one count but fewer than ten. The CDR3 nucleotides are TGCGCCAGCAGCCAAGAAATGGCGCCAAGTCAGCCCCAGCATTTT. Encoded protein: CASSQEMAPSQPQHF. The chain carries TRBV4-3 and TRBJ1-5; D is unresolved. Germline V gene lookup returns CDR1 LGHNA and CDR2 YSLEER. The ends were cut back, 0 bases at V and 6 bases at J, with 12 bases in the middle. There are 15 residues in the CDR3.